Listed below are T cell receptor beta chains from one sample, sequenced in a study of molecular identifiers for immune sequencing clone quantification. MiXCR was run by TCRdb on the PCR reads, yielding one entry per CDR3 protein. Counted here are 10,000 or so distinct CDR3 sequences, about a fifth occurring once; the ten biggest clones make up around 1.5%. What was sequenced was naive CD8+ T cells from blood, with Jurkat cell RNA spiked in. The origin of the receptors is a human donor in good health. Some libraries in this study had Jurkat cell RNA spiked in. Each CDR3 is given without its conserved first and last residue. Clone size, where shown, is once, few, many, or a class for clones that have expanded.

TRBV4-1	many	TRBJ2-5	ASSQPRDLQETQY
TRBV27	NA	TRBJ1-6	ASSLAQGYNSPLH
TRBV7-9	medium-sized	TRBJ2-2	ASSSLDRGSAGELF
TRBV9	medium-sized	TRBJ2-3	ASSVEGPLTSTDTQY
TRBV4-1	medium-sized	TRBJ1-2	ASSQEPDTNYGYT
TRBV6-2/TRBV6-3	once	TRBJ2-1	ASSYPLMTVPTYNEQF
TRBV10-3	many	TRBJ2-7	AISLATSTYEQY
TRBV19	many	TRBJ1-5	ASSIAGQPQH
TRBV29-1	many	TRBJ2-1	SVEGTYNEQF
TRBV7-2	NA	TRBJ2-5	ASSLLGPEAPRY
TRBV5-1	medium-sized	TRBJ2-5	ASRSTLAGEDRETQY
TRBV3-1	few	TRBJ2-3	ASSPPHAAGGTDTQY
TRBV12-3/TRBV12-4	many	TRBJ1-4	ASSSTPGQGGELF
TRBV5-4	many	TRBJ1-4	ASSQPGTGDEKLF
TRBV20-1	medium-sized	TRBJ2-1	SASTTSAGVVNEQF
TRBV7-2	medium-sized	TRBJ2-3	ASSSPLTDTQY
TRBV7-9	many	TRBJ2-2	ASSSGTGGFGELF
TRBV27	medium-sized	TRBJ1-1	ASSPLNAQGAVSTEAF
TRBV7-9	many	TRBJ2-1	ASSRDGGSSYNEQF
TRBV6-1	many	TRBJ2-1	ASSARDYYNEQF
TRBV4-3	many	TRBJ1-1	ASSPGTGVNTEAF
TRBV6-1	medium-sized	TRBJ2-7	ASSEAGFSGYEQY
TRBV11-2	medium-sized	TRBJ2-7	ASSYNGLSSYEQY
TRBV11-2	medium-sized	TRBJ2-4	ASSLGTNPLNIQY
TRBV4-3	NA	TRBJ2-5	ASSQDPGMETQY
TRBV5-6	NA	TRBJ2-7	ASSWESYEQY
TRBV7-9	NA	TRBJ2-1	ASSLVPSLKDEQF
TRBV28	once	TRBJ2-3	ASSPPEASTDTQY
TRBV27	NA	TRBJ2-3	ASSIGAPLGTDTQY
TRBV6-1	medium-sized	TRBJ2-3	ASSEWFSGTTDTQY
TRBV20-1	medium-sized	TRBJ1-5	SARDLKGSNQPQH
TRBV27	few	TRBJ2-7	ASSLSGTGAFEQY
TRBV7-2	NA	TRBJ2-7	ASSSTGGIAYEQY
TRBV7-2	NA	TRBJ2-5	ASSVVAGGQQETQY
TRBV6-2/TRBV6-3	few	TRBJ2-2	ASSYSRDRGPNTGELF
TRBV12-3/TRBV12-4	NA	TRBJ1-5	ASSFFGSASNQPQH
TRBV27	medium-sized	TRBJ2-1	ASSLTSGATYNEQF
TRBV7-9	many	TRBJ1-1	ASSYSRNTEAF
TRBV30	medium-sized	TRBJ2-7	AWRGTGREY
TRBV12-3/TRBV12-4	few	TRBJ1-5	PSSFGGGGGQPQH